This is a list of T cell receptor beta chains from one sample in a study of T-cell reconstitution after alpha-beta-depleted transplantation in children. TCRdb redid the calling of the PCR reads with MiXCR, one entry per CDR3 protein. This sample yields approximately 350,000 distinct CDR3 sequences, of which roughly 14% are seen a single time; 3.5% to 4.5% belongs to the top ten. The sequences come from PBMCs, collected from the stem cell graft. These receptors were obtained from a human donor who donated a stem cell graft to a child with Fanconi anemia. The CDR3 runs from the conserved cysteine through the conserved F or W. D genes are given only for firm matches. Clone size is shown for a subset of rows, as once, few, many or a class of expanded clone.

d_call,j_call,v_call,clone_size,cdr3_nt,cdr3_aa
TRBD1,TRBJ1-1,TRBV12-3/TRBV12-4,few,TGTGCCAGCACCCAAGGACAGGCGGGGAGAACTGAAGCTTTCTTT,CASTQGQAGRTEAFF
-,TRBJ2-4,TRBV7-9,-,TGTGCCAGCAGCTTAGCAGGGGTGGAGAACATTCAGTACTTC,CASSLAGVENIQYF
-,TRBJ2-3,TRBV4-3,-,TGCGCCAGCAGCCAAGATGGTCCCGCTGGATCGTTTAGCACAGATACGCAGTATTTT,CASSQDGPAGSFSTDTQYF
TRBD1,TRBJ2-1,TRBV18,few,TGTGCCAGCTCACCCGGACAGGTCAGTAATGAGCAGTTCTTC,CASSPGQVSNEQFF
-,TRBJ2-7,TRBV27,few,TGTGCCAGCAGTCCATGGGACGACGTCTACGAGCAGTACTTC,CASSPWDDVYEQYF
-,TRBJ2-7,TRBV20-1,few,TGCAGTGCCTACCTTCCGGGCTCCTCCTACGAGCAGTACTTC,CSAYLPGSSYEQYF
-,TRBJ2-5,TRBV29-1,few,TGCAGCGTCGGGTGGCTCGAGGGAGAGACCCAGTACTTC,CSVGWLEGETQYF
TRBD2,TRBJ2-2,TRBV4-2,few,TGTGCCAGCAGCCAAAAACGGACTAGCGGGGGCTACGCGAACACCGGGGAGCTGTTTTTT,CASSQKRTSGGYANTGELFF
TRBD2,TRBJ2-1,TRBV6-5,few,TGTGCCAGCAGTTCCGCTAGCGGGGGGGCTAGAGATGAGCAGTTCTTC,CASSSASGGARDEQFF
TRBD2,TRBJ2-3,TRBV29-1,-,TGCAGCGTTGCTGGGGGGGATAGCACAGATACGCAGTATTTT,CSVAGGDSTDTQYF
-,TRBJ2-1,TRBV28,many,TGTGCCAGCAGTCCCCTTTACAATGAGCAGTTCTTC,CASSPLYNEQFF
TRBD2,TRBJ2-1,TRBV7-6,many,TGTGCCAGCAGCTTGGAACTAGCGAGTACAATGACGCAGTTCTTC,CASSLELASTMTQFF
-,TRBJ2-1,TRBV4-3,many,TGCGCCAGCAGCCAAGATGCGGGACGGTTAGGGGAGCAGTTCTTC,CASSQDAGRLGEQFF
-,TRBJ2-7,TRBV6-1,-,TGTGCCAGCAATGAAGGATTTCCCTGGAAGCAGTACTTC,CASNEGFPWKQYF
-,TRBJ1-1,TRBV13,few,TGTGCCTATACTCGCCGGGGGAGGGCTGAAGCTTTCTTT,CAYTRRGRAEAFF
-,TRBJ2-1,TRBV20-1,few,TGCAGTGCTCCGCGGGACCCTCAGGCCCCCAATGAGCAGTTCTTC,CSAPRDPQAPNEQFF
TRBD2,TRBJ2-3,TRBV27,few,TGTGCCAGCAGCCTTTCCCGGACTAGCGGGGGCACAGATACGCAGTATTTT,CASSLSRTSGGTDTQYF
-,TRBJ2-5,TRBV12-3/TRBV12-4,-,TGTGCCAGCAGTTTGGGAGGGGGAGAGACCCTGTACTTC,CASSLGGGETLYF
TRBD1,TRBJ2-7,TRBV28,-,TGTGCCAGCAGTTTAGTTGACAGGGGAACAGGGCAGTACTTC,CASSLVDRGTGQYF
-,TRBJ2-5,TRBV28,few,TGTGCCAGCAGGGCACAGGGCGGAGAGACCCAGTACTTC,CASRAQGGETQYF
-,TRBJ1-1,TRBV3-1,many,TGTGCCAGCAGCCATTCTGGGGAGCGGAACACTGAAGCTTTCTTT,CASSHSGERNTEAFF
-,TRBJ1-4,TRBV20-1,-,TGCAGTGCTAGACAGGCAGGGAGGGGTGAAAAACTGTTTTTT,CSARQAGRGEKLFF
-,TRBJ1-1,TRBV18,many,TGTGCCAGCTCACCTAGACAGCACACTGAAGCTTTCTTT,CASSPRQHTEAFF
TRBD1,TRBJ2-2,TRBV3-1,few,TGTGCCAGCAGCCAAGGGCCCGGGACAGATCAACCGAACACCGGGGAGCTGTTTTTT,CASSQGPGTDQPNTGELFF
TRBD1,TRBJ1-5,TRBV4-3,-,TGCGCCAGCAGCCAAGGGCCAGGGGGTAATCAGCCCCAGCATTTT,CASSQGPGGNQPQHF
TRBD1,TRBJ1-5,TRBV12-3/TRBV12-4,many,TGTGCCAGCACCCGGACAGGGGGCAGCGGCAATCAGCCCCAGCATTTT,CASTRTGGSGNQPQHF
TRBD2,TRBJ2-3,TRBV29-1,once,TGCAGCGTTGAAGCTCTAGCGGGAGGGCCTGCTACGCAGTATTTT,CSVEALAGGPATQYF
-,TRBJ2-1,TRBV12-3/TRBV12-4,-,TGTGCCAGCAGTTTAGCCGGTGCCCAGTACAATGAGCAGTTCTTC,CASSLAGAQYNEQFF
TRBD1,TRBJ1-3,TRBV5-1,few,TGCGCCAGCAGCTTTGGGACAGGGAGAATGTCCGGAAACACCATATATTTT,CASSFGTGRMSGNTIYF
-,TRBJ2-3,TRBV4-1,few,TGCGCCAGCAGCCAAGTCGGAGTGGGGGCAAGAGATACGCAGTATTTT,CASSQVGVGARDTQYF
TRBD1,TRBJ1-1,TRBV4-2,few,TGTGCCAGCAGCCGCAACAGGGGGCTAACTGAAGCTTTCTTT,CASSRNRGLTEAFF
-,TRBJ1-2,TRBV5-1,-,TGCGCCAGCAGCTTCAAAGGAGCAGCGGAGGGCTACACCTTC,CASSFKGAAEGYTF
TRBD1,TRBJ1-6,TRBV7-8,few,TGTGCCAGCAGCAAAGTGGGACAGGGGAGTTCACCCCTCCACTTT,CASSKVGQGSSPLHF
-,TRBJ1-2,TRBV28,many,TGTGCCAGCCTTGACGGATCCATTAATGGCTACACCTTC,CASLDGSINGYTF
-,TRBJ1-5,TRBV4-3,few,TGCGCCAGCAGCCAAGATCGGCGGAGCGATCAGCCCCAGCATTTT,CASSQDRRSDQPQHF
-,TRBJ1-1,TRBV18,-,TGTGCCAGCTCCACCGGGGGCTGGAACACTGAAGCTTTCTTT,CASSTGGWNTEAFF
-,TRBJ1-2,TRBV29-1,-,TGCAGCGTTGAATTCGGGGGCGAGTATAACTATGGCTACACCTTC,CSVEFGGEYNYGYTF
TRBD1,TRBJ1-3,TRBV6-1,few,TGTGCCAGCAGTACGACAGGGGTCTCTGGAAACACCATATATTTT,CASSTTGVSGNTIYF
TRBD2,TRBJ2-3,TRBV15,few,TGTGCCACCAGCAGAGCCCCCGGGGGGAACACAGATACGCAGTATTTT,CATSRAPGGNTDTQYF
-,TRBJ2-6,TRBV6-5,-,TGTGCCAGCAGTTACGGTTGGGGCAGCGGGGCCAACGTCCTGACTTTC,CASSYGWGSGANVLTF
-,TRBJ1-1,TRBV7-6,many,TGTGCCAGCAGCTTAAAGGCAGGAGCTGAAGCTTTCTTT,CASSLKAGAEAFF